The 9 T cell receptor beta chains below all came from one sample that was sequenced in a study of control samples from healthy donors and cancer patients. Data came from immunoSEQ multiplex PCR; TCRdb stores just in-frame clones and leaves some out. The sample has about 160,000 clones, approximately 94% seen once. The sample comprised PBMCs. The receptors were gathered from a man aged 55 to 69 with colorectal cancer.

The rearrangement uses TRBV5-1 and TRBJ1-1; D may be TRBD1 (5 bases). CDR1 SGHRS and CDR2 YFSETQ come from the germline V gene. The CDR3 has 13 residues. V lost 4 bases, J lost 0 bases, and 7 bases lay in between. CDR3 bases: TGCGCCAGCAGCGGGGACTTGAACACTGAAGCTTTCTTT. It specifies CASSGDLNTEAFF.

This sequence joins TRBV6-5 and TRBJ2-1; 10 nucleotides align to TRBD2. This CDR3 is 15 amino acids long. CDR1 and CDR2 from the germline V gene are MNHEY and SVGAGI. V dropped 4 bases and J dropped 4; count of bases not matched to a gene: 4. In nucleotides, the CDR3 is TGTGCCAGCAGTTCTCTAGCGGGGGCTTACAATGAGCAGTTCTTC. It is translated as CASSSLAGAYNEQFF.

The chain recombines TRBV30 with TRBJ1-5; no firm D call. Germline-derived CDR1 and CDR2 are GTSNPN and SVGIG (reference sequence). This CDR3 is built from 13 residues. The ends were cut back, 0 bases at V and 3 bases at J, with 6 bases in the middle. The chain's CDR3 is CAWSVDLNQPQHF. The CDR3 DNA is TGTGCCTGGAGTGTGGACCTCAATCAGCCCCAGCATTTT.

The V and J genes are TRBV19 and TRBJ2-2; 7 bases line up with TRBD1. Per germline, CDR1 LNHDA and CDR2 SQIVND (reference sequence). The CDR3 is 16 residues long. The trim removed 7 bases at V and 4 bases at J, leaving 12 bases unmatched. The CDR3 loop reads CASNLGQPKGTGELFF. The CDR3 region has the DNA TGTGCCAGTAACCTGGGACAGCCCAAGGGCACCGGGGAGCTGTTTTTT. Drawing the rest from reference TRBV19 and TRBJ2-2, the complete variable domain is DGGITQSPKYLFRKEGQNVTLSCEQNLNHDAMYWYRQDPGQGLRLIYYSQIVNDFQKGDIAEGYSVSREKKESFPLTVTSAQKNPTAFYLCASNLGQPKGTGELFFGEGSRLTVL.

V gene TRBV3-1 (or the pseudogene TRBV3-2) combines with J gene TRBJ2-1; TRBD1 matches at 11 bases. The CDR3 is 15 amino acids. CDR1 and CDR2 from the germline V gene are LGHDT and YNNKEL (reference sequence). The junction had 7 bases not matched to a gene; V was cut back by 4 bases and J by 8 bases. CDR3 loop: CASSRGQGEGYEQFF. The CDR3 region has the DNA TGTGCCAGCAGCCGGGGACAGGGGGAGGGCTATGAGCAGTTCTTC.

The rearrangement joins TRBV18 to TRBJ2-5; D unresolved. V lost 2 bases, J lost 2 bases, and 6 bases lay in between. This CDR3 spans 13 amino acids. Germline CDR1 reads KGHSH; CDR2 reads LQKENI. As DNA, the CDR3 is TGTGCCAGCTCACCAACCATTCAAGAGACCCAGTACTTC. Protein sequence: CASSPTIQETQYF.

This rearrangement joins TRBV6-5 to TRBJ2-2; the match to TRBD1 covers 8 bases. The V segment lost 4 bases and the J segment 5 bases; nucleotides outside the gene matches: 9. The V gene's germline CDR1 is MNHEY and CDR2 SVGAGI. This CDR3 is built from 16 residues. CDR3 coding DNA: TGTGCCAGCAGTTGGACGACAGGGGCTGGGACCGGGGAGCTGTTTTTT. Protein: CASSWTTGAGTGELFF.

The chain has TRBV7-2 and TRBJ2-5, with TRBD2 matching over 13 bases. J lost 4 bases, V lost 5 bases, and 4 bases had no gene match. CDR3 length: 15 amino acids. Germline CDR1 and CDR2: SGHTA and FQGNSA. The CDR3 region is CASSPGLAGVETQYF. For the CDR3, the DNA is TGTGCCAGCAGCCCAGGACTAGCGGGAGTAGAGACCCAGTACTTC.

The chain recombines TRBV4-1 with TRBJ1-1, with D maybe TRBD1 (5 bases). The CDR3 is 17 residues long. Germline V lookup: CDR1 MGHRA, CDR2 YSYEKL. The germline V and J ends were trimmed by 1 base and 0 bases, with 15 bases remaining between them. CDR3 sequence: CASSQVLSMTVNTEAFF. CDR3 bases: TGCGCCAGCAGCCAAGTTCTATCCATGACAGTGAACACTGAAGCTTTCTTT.